This T cell receptor (beta chain) is drawn from a study of T-cell memory formation after mild COVID-19. Remarks on this clonotype: Antigen specificity is unknown.

The CDR3 is 15 residues long. Germline V lookup: CDR1 DFQATT, CDR2 SNEGSKA (reference sequence). V lost 6 bases and J lost 7; bases outside the gene matches: 14. Study observations and caveats: There were some responding clones in pre-infection memory, which suggested that cross-reactive memory had joined. Day 37-peaking second-wave clones had unconfirmed SARS-CoV-2 specificity. Clones shrinking from day 15 to 85 showed even CD4/CD8 mixes; later expanders tilted CD4+. Mainly CM and EM harbored the contracting CD4+ clones; mainly EMRA harbored the CD8+ ones.

Each CDR3 protein gets one entry after TCRdb re-called the 5' RACE reads with MiXCR. Among under 350,000 distinct CDR3 sequences listed, 15% to 20% were seen once. This sequence was found in a man aged 18 to 29 who had mild COVID-19 (a few samples of this study predate the infection). Cell type and time point are not known. The sequenced material came from PBMCs or a T cell subset sorted from them (not recorded which). This rearrangement joins TRBV20-1 to TRBJ2-1, with TRBD1 matching 8 bases. The CDR3 nucleotides are TGCAGTGCCGCGAGTCGGACAGGGCCTCGGAATGAGCAGTTCTTC. It specifies CSAASRTGPRNEQFF.